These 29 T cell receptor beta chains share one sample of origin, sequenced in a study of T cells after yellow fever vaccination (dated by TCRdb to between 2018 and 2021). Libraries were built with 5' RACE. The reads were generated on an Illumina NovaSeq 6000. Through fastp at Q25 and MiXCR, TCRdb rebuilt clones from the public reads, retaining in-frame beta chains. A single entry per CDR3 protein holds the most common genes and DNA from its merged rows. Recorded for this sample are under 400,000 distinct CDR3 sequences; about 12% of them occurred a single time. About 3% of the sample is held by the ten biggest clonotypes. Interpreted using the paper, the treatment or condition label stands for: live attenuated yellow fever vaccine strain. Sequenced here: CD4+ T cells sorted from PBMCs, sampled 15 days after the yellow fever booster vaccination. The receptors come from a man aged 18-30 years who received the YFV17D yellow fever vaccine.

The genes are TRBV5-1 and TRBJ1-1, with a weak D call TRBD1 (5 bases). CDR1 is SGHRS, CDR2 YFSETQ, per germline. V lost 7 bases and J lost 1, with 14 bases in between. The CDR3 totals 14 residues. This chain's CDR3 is CASGKTGQNTEAFF. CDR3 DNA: TGCGCCAGCGGAAAAACAGGACAGAACACTGAAGCTTTCTTT.

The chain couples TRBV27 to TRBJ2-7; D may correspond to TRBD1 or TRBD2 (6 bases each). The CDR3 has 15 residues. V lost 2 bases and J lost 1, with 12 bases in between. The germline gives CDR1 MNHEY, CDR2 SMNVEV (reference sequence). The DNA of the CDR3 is TGTGCCAGCAGTTTAAAGGGGGGTTGGTCCTACGAGCAGTACGTC. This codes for CASSLKGGWSYEQYV.

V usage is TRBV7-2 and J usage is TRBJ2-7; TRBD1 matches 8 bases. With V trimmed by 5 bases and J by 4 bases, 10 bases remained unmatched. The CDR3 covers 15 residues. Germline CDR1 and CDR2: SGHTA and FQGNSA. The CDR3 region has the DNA TGTGCCAGCAGCCCGACGGGACAGGTCCTATACGAGCAGTACTTC. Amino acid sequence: CASSPTGQVLYEQYF.

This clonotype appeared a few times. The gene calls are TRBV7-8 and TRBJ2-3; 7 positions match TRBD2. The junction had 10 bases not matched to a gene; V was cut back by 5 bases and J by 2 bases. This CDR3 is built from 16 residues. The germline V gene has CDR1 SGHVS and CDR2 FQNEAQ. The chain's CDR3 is CASSPGASGFTDTQYF. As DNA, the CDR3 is TGTGCCAGCAGCCCCGGGGCTAGCGGTTTCACAGATACGCAGTATTTT.

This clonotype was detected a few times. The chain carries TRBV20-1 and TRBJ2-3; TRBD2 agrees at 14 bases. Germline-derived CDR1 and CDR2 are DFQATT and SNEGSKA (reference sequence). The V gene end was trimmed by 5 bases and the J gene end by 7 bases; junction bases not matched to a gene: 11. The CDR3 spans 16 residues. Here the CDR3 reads CSAPGGLAGALNTQYF. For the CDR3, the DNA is TGCAGTGCTCCCGGGGGACTAGCGGGGGCCCTGAATACGCAGTATTTT.

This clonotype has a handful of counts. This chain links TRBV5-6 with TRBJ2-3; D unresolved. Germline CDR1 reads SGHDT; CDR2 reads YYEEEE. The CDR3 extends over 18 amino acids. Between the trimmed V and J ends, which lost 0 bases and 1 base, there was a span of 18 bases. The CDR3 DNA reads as TGTGCCAGCAGCTTGGGACGGCTTGAAGGGTCGGGCACAGATACGCAGTATTTT. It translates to CASSLGRLEGSGTDTQYF.

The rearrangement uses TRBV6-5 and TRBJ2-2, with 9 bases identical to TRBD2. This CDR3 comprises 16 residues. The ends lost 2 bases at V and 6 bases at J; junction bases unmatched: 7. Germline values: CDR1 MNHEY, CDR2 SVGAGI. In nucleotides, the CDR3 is TGTGCCAGCAGTTACCCTGCGGGGGGGCATCCCGGGGAGCTGTTTTTT. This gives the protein CASSYPAGGHPGELFF.

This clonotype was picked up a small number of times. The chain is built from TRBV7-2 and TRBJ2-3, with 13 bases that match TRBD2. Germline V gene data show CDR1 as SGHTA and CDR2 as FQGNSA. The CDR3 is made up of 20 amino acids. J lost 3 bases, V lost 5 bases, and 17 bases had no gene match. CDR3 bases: TGTGCCAGCAGCCGAGCTTTGACTAGCGGGGGGCCACACTCAACAGATACGCAGTATTTT. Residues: CASSRALTSGGPHSTDTQYF. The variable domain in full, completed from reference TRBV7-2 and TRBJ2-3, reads GAGVSQSPSNKVTEKGKDVELRCDPISGHTALYWYRQSLGQGLEFLIYFQGNSAPDKSGLPSDRFSAERTGGSVSTLTIQRTQQEDSAVYLCASSRALTSGGPHSTDTQYFGPGTRLTVL.

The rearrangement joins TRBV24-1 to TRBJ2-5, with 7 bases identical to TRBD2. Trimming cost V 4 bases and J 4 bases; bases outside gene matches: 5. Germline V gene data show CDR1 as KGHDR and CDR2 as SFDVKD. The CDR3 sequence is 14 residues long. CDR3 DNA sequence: TGTGCCACCAGTGAAAGGACGGGGGGAGAGACCCAGTACTTC. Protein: CATSERTGGETQYF.

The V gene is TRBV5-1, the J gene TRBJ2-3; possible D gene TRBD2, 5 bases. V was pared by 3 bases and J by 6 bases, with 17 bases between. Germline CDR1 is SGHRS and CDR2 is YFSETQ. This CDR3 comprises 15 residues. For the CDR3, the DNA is TGCGCCAGCAGCTCCCCGGGGTTTACTGTGGATACGCAGTATTTT. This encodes CASSSPGFTVDTQYF.

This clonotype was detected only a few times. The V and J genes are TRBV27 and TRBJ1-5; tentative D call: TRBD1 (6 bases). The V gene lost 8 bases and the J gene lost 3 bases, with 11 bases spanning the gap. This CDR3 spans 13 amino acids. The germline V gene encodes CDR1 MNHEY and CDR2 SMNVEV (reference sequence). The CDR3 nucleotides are TGTGCCAGCTCGACAGGACCCAATCAGCCCCAGCATTTT. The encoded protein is CASSTGPNQPQHF.

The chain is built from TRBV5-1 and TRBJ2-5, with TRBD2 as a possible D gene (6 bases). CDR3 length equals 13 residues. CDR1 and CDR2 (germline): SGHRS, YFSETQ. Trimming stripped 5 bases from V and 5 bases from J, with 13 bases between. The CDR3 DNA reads TGCGCCAGCAGGGTCGGGGGTTCGGAGACCCAGTACTTC. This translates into CASRVGGSETQYF.

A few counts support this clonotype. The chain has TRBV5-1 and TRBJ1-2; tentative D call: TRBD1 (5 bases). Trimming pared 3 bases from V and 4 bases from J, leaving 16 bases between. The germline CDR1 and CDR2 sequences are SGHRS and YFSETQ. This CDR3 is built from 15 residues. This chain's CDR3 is CASSSEGRDGYGYTF. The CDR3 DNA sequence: TGCGCCAGCAGCTCGGAGGGGCGGGACGGCTATGGCTACACCTTC.

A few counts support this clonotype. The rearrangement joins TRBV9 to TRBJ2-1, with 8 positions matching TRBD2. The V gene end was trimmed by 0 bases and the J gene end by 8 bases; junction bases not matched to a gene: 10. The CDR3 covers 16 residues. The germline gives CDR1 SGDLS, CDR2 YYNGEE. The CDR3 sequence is CASSVEPRGGRDEQFF. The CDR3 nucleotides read TGTGCCAGCAGCGTAGAGCCCCGGGGGGGCAGAGATGAGCAGTTCTTC.

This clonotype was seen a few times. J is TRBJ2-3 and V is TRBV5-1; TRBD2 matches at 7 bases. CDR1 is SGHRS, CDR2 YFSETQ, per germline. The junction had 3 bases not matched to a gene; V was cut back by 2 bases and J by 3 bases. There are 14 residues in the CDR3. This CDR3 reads CASSLRLATDTQYF. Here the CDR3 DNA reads TGCGCCAGCAGCTTAAGACTAGCTACAGATACGCAGTATTTT.

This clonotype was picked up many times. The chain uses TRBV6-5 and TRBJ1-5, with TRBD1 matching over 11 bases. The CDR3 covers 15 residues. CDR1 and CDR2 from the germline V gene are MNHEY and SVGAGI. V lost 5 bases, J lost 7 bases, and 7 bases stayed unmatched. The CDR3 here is CASSTGTGGRQPQHF. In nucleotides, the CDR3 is TGTGCCAGCAGTACGGGGACAGGGGGGAGGCAGCCCCAGCATTTT.

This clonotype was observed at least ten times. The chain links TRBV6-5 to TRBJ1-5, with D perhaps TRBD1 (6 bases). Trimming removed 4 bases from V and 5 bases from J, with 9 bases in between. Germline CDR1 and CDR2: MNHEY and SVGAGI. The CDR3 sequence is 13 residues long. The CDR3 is CASSWTVDQPQHF. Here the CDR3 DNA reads TGTGCCAGCAGTTGGACAGTAGATCAGCCCCAGCATTTT.

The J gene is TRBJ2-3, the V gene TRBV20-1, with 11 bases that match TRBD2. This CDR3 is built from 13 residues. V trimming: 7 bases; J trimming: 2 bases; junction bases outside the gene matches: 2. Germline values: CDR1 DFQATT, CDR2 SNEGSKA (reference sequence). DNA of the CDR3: TGCAGTGTTAGCGGGGGGGCCACAGATACGCAGTATTTT. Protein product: CSVSGGATDTQYF.

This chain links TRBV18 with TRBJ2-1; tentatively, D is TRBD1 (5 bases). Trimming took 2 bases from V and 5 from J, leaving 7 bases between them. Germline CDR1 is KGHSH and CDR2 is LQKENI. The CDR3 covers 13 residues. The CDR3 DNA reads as TGTGCCAGCTCACCATTGACAGACAATGAGCAGTTCTTC. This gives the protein CASSPLTDNEQFF.

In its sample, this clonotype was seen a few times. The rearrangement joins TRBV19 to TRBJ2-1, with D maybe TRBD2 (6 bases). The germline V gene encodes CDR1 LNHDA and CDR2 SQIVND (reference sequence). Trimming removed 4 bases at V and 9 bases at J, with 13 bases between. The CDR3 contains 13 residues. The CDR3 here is CASSKTRRSEQFF. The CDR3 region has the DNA TGTGCCAGTAGTAAGACTAGAAGGAGTGAGCAGTTCTTC.

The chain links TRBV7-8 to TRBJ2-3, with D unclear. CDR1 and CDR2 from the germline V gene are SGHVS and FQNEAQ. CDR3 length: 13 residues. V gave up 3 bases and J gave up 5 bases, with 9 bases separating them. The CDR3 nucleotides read TGTGCCAGCAGCTTTATGTATGAAGATACGCAGTATTTT. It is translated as CASSFMYEDTQYF.

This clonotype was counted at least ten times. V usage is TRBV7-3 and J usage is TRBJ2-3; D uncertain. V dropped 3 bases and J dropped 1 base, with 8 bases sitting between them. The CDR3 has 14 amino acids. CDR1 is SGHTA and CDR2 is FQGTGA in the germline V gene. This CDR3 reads CASSLTSGTDTQYF. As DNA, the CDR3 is TGTGCCAGCAGCTTGACCTCTGGCACAGATACGCAGTATTTT.

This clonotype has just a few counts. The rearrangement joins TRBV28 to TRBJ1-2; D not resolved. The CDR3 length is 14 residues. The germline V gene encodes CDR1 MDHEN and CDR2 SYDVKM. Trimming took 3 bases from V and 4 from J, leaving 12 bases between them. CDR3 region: CASSLWQYAYGYTF. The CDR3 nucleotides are TGTGCCAGCAGTTTGTGGCAGTATGCCTATGGCTACACCTTC.

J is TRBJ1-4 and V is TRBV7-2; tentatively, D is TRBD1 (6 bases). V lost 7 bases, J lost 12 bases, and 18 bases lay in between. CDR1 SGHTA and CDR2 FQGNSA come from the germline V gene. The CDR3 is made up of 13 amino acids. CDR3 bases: TGTGCCAGCAATGAAGACGGGGGCCGGGAACTGTTTTTT. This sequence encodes CASNEDGGRELFF.

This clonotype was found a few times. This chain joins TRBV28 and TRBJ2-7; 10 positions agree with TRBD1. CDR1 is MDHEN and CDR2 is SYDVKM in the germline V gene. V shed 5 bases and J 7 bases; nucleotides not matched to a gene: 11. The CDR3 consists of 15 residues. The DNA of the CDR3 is TGTGCCAGCAGTCAACTGACAGGGGGCGAAGGAGAGCAGTACGTC. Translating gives CASSQLTGGEGEQYV.

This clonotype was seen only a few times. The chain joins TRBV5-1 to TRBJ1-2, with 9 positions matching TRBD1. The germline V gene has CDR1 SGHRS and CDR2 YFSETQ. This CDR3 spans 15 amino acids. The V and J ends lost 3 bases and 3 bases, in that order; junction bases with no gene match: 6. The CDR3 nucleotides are TGCGCCAGCAGCTATCAACAGGGGGCGGACTATGGCTACACCTTC. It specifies CASSYQQGADYGYTF. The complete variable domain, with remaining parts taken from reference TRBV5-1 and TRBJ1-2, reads KAGVTQTPRYLIKTRGQQVTLSCSPISGHRSVSWYQQTPGQGLQFLFEYFSETQRNKGNFPGRFSGRQFSNSRSEMNVSTLELGDSALYLCASSYQQGADYGYTFGSGTRLTVV.

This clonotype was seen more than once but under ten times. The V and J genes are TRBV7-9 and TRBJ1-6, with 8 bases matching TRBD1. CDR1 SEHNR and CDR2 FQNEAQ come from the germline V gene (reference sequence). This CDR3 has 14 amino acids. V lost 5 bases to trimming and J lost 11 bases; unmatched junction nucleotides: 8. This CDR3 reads CASSRTGPPTPLHF. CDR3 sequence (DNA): TGTGCCAGCAGCCGGACAGGGCCCCCGACACCCCTCCACTTT. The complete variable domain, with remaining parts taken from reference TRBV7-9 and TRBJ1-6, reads DTGVSQNPRHKITKRGQNVTFRCDPISEHNRLYWYRQTLGQGPEFLTYFQNEAQLEKSRLLSDRFSAERPKGSFSTLEIQRTEQGDSAMYLCASSRTGPPTPLHFGNGTRLTVT.

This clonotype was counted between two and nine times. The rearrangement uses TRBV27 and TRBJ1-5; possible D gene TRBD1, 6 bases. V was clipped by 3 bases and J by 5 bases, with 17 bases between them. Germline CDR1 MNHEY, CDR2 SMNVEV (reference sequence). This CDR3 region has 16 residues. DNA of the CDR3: TGTGCCAGCAGTTTGACAGGTGTTCGAGGGTATCAGCCCCAGCATTTT. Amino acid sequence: CASSLTGVRGYQPQHF.

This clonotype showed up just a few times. This CDR3 is CASSFKDTQYF. The CDR3 bases are TGTGCCAGCAGTTTCAAAGATACGCAGTATTTT. The chain links TRBV6-2 or TRBV6-3 to TRBJ2-3; D unresolved. CDR3 length: 11 amino acids. Trimming removed 4 bases from V and 5 bases from J, with 4 bases in between. CDR1 is MNHEY and CDR2 is SVGEGT in the germline V gene.